Shown below are 20 T cell receptor beta chains from a single sample sequenced in a study of T cell responses to AZD1222 COVID-19 vaccine. Sequencing was performed with immunoSEQ multiplex PCR; in TCRdb, only in-frame clones are kept and a portion is missing. The sample contains some 100,000 clones, around nine tenths of which appear only once. Sequenced here: peripheral blood, sampled on day 0 of AZD1222 vaccination. The receptors were sampled from an adult in good health.

The chain links TRBV5-6 to TRBJ2-7; perhaps TRBD1 as D (5 bases). CDR1 SGHDT and CDR2 YYEEEE come from the germline V gene. The CDR3 loop spans 15 amino acids. V was shortened by 0 bases and J by 3 bases, with 13 bases between the two germline ends. The CDR3 reads CASSLVQGYVYEQYF. The CDR3 region has the DNA TGTGCCAGCAGCTTGGTGCAGGGATATGTCTACGAGCAGTACTTC.

The chain employs TRBV5-1 and TRBJ1-1; 10 bases are shared with TRBD1. With 3 bases clipped from V and 4 bases from J, the junction kept 6 bases outside the gene matches. CDR1 is SGHRS, CDR2 YFSETQ, per germline. The CDR3 consists of 15 residues. The CDR3, as DNA: TGCGCCAGCAGCTCGAGCGGACAGGGGGGCACTGAAGCTTTCTTT. Translating it yields CASSSSGQGGTEAFF.

This chain links TRBV3-1 (or the pseudogene TRBV3-2) with TRBJ2-7, with 10 bases aligning to TRBD1. Germline lookup yields CDR1 LGHDT and CDR2 YNNKEL (reference sequence). V lost 5 bases, J lost 1 base, and 5 bases stayed unmatched. The CDR3 consists of 15 residues. In nucleotides, the CDR3 is TGTGCCAGCAGCTTCCCGGGACAGGGGTCCTACGAGCAGTACTTC. This translates into CASSFPGQGSYEQYF.

The chain employs TRBV5-1 and TRBJ2-1; D may be TRBD1 (6 bases). V was cut by 2 bases and J by 9 bases, with 15 bases left in between. The germline CDR1 and CDR2 sequences are SGHRS and YFSETQ. CDR3 length equals 14 residues. CDR3 coding DNA: TGCGCCAGCAGCTTCCTACAGGGTGAGGCTGAGCAGTTCTTC. Amino acids: CASSFLQGEAEQFF.

This clone came up a few times. This chain connects TRBV18 to TRBJ1-3; 8 bases fit TRBD1. V was clipped by 3 bases and J by 2 bases; unmatched bases: 3. The germline CDR1 and CDR2 sequences are KGHSH and LQKENI. This CDR3 is built from 15 residues. The CDR3 reads CASSPPTGAGNTIYF. The CDR3 coding sequence is TGTGCCAGCTCACCGCCGACAGGGGCTGGAAACACCATATATTTT.

The chain is built from TRBV18 and TRBJ1-1; no clear D gene. The CDR3 totals 15 residues. The V end was cut by 4 bases, the J end by 0 bases, with 12 bases between. CDR1 is KGHSH and CDR2 is LQKENI in the germline V gene. The CDR3 reads CASSRPAGMNTEAFF. The DNA for the CDR3 is TGTGCCAGCTCACGTCCAGCCGGGATGAACACTGAAGCTTTCTTT. The full variable domain, completed using reference TRBV18 and TRBJ1-1, is NAGVMQNPRHLVRRRGQEARLRCSPMKGHSHVYWYRQLPEEGLKFMVYLQKENIIDESGMPKERFSAEFPKEGPSILRIQQVVRGDSAAYFCASSRPAGMNTEAFFGQGTRLTVV.

The rearrangement uses TRBV7-9 and TRBJ1-2, with D unclear. The germline V gene encodes CDR1 SEHNR and CDR2 FQNEAQ (reference sequence). The germline V and J ends were trimmed by 5 bases and 4 bases, with 17 bases remaining between them. CDR3 size: 15 residues. The CDR3 DNA sequence: TGTGCCAGCAGCCCTGGTATGAGGGCAAGCTATGGCTACACCTTC. It specifies CASSPGMRASYGYTF.

The V gene is TRBV29-1, the J gene TRBJ1-2; maybe TRBD1 (5 bases). The ends were cut back, 4 bases at V and 8 bases at J, with 11 bases in the middle. This CDR3 has 11 residues. Per the germline V gene, CDR1 is SQVTM and CDR2 is ANQGSEA. CDR3 bases: TGCAGCGTTGGCCAGGGCGAGGGCTACACCTTC. This gives the protein CSVGQGEGYTF.

The chain joins TRBV28 to TRBJ1-6; the D is unclear. The CDR3 runs to 19 residues. In germline, CDR1 is MDHEN, CDR2 SYDVKM. The V end lost 3 bases, the J end lost 1 base, and 19 bases lay between the germline ends. This chain's CDR3 is CASSFLGLTVGSYNSPLHF. Here the CDR3 DNA reads TGTGCCAGCAGTTTCTTAGGACTCACGGTTGGGTCCTATAATTCACCCCTCCACTTT.

This rearrangement joins TRBV6-6 to TRBJ2-7; D is ambiguous. The CDR3 runs 14 residues. V lost 2 bases and J 1 base, leaving 9 bases between the germline ends. The V gene's germline CDR1 is MNHNY and CDR2 SVGAGI (reference sequence). CDR3 nucleotide sequence: TGTGCCAGCAGTTACAACGACGGATCCTACGAGCAGTACTTC. Its translation is CASSYNDGSYEQYF.

This clone was picked up one time. This chain links TRBV4-3 with TRBJ1-6; a weak D match, TRBD1 (6 bases). Trimming pared 0 bases from V and 7 bases from J, leaving 13 bases between. The CDR3 extends over 16 amino acids. Per the germline V gene, CDR1 is LGHNA and CDR2 is YSLEER. The CDR3 loop is CASSQEPGVVNSPLHF. The CDR3 DNA is TGCGCCAGCAGCCAAGAGCCAGGGGTTGTAAATTCACCCCTCCACTTT.

This chain links TRBV6-5 with TRBJ1-5, with D perhaps matching TRBD1 (6 bases). V lost 9 bases and J lost 3, with 9 bases in between. From germline, CDR1 is MNHEY and CDR2 SVGAGI. The CDR3 is made up of 12 amino acids. The CDR3 loop is CASRGNNQPQHF. CDR3 coding DNA: TGTGCCAGTAGGGGGAACAATCAGCCCCAGCATTTT.

A single count supports this clone. The chain is built from TRBV29-1 and TRBJ2-7, with 7 bases that match TRBD2. Germline CDR1 reads SQVTM; CDR2 reads ANQGSEA. CDR3 length: 14 residues. V lost 3 bases, J lost 7 bases, and 12 bases stayed unmatched. As DNA, the CDR3 is TGCAGCGTTGACGTTTCAGGGACTACGAGGGAGCAGTACTTC. It is translated as CSVDVSGTTREQYF.

This clone was recorded at least ten times. V usage is TRBV12-5 and J usage is TRBJ2-5, with 9 nucleotides matching TRBD1. Trimming at V came to 0 bases and at J to 5 bases, leaving 7 bases not matched to a gene. The CDR3 contains 16 residues. CDR1 LGHNT and CDR2 FRNRAP come from the germline V gene. The CDR3 region has the DNA TGTGCTAGTGGTTTGGTGACAGGGGGAAACTTGGAGACCCAGTACTTC. Protein product: CASGLVTGGNLETQYF.

The chain has TRBV30 and TRBJ2-7; D gene ambiguous. The germline gives CDR1 GTSNPN, CDR2 SVGIG (reference sequence). CDR3 length equals 11 residues. V lost 4 bases and J lost 3, with 7 bases in between. CDR3 nucleotide sequence: TGTGCCTGGATTTTGGGCTACGAGCAGTACTTC. Translated, it gives CAWILGYEQYF.

The V and J genes are TRBV7-2 and TRBJ2-1; 14 bases are a match to TRBD2. CDR3 size: 15 residues. Germline loops: CDR1 SGHTA, CDR2 FQGNSA. Trimming took 7 bases from V and 12 from J; bases not matched to a gene: 11. CDR3: CASTEGLAGGLWQFF. In nucleotides, the CDR3 is TGTGCCAGCACCGAAGGACTAGCGGGGGGCCTATGGCAGTTCTTC.

V gene TRBV12-3 or TRBV12-4 combines with J gene TRBJ1-1; D is undetermined. CDR3 length equals 12 residues. The V gene lost 3 bases and the J gene lost 9 bases, with 11 bases spanning the gap. For the CDR3, the DNA is TGTGCCAGCAGTTTTACGAGGACCCAAGCTTTCTTT. Encoded protein: CASSFTRTQAFF.

The chain recombines TRBV9 with TRBJ2-3; 14 bases are a match to TRBD2. J was trimmed by 0 bases and V by 6 bases; bases with no gene match: 9. Germline lookup yields CDR1 SGDLS and CDR2 YYNGEE. The CDR3 loop spans 18 amino acids. Here the CDR3 DNA reads TGTGCCAGCATCCCGACTAGCGGGGGGGGTACTAGCACAGATACGCAGTATTTT. This encodes CASIPTSGGGTSTDTQYF. Full variable domain (missing parts from reference TRBV9 and TRBJ2-3): DSGVTQTPKHLITATGQRVTLRCSPRSGDLSVYWYQQSLDQGLQFLIQYYNGEERAKGNILERFSAQQFPDLHSELNLSSLELGDSALYFCASIPTSGGGTSTDTQYFGPGTRLTVL.

This chain joins TRBV6-2 or TRBV6-3 and TRBJ2-3; D gene uncertain. CDR1 is MNHEY, CDR2 SVGEGT, per germline. CDR3 length: 13 residues. V was clipped by 4 bases and J by 2 bases, with 7 bases between them. CDR3 coding DNA: TGTGCCAGCAGTTTCGGCTACACAGATACGCAGTATTTT. This codes for CASSFGYTDTQYF.

This clone was picked up one time. The gene calls are TRBV19 and TRBJ1-3, with 9 bases aligning to TRBD1. V lost 5 bases to trimming and J lost 4 bases; unmatched junction nucleotides: 3. The CDR3 runs to 14 residues. Germline CDR1 reads LNHDA; CDR2 reads SQIVND (reference sequence). In nucleotides, the CDR3 is TGTGCCAGTAGTCACAGGGGGCAAGGAAACACCATATATTTT. It translates to CASSHRGQGNTIYF.